A selection of T cell receptor beta chains follows, all from one sample in a study of blood T cell repertoires in COVID-19. Here immunoSEQ multiplex PCR was the method, and the copy in TCRdb shows in-frame clones only, minus some. The repertoire holds 470,000 or so clones, with approximately 85% as singletons. Sequenced material: peripheral blood. Source of these receptors: a human donor in a cohort sampled during active COVID-19. The CDR3 runs from the conserved cysteine through the conserved F or W. The order of the fields is D gene, V gene, clone size, J gene, CDR3 protein, CDR3 DNA. A D gene is named only where the DNA matches it firmly. For some rows the clone size is stated as once, few or many, or as a class when expanded; others skip it.

>TRBD2|TRBV4-2|.|TRBJ2-5
CASSLGLAGRVGETQYF
TGTGCCAGCAGCCTCGGACTAGCGGGGCGGGTCGGAGAGACCCAGTACTTC
>.|TRBV7-2|.|TRBJ1-1
CASSLNWGGTEAFF
TGTGCCAGCAGCTTAAATTGGGGGGGCACTGAAGCTTTCTTT
>.|TRBV3-1/TRBV3-2|.|TRBJ2-7
CASSQDIRGAYEQYF
TGTGCCAGCAGCCAAGATATACGAGGCGCCTACGAGCAGTACTTC
>.|TRBV5-6|.|TRBJ2-7
CASSSPRGSYEQYF
TGTGCCAGCAGCTCGCCAAGGGGCTCCTACGAGCAGTACTTC
>TRBD1|TRBV30|.|TRBJ1-2
CAWSEGGQAYYGYTF
TGTGCCTGGAGTGAAGGGGGACAGGCATACTATGGCTACACCTTC
>.|TRBV9|.|TRBJ2-7
CASSVATGLAQYF
TGTGCCAGCAGCGTAGCTACGGGATTAGCGCAGTACTTC
>.|TRBV9|.|TRBJ2-2
CASSELRSAGELFF
TGTGCCAGCAGCGAACTAAGAAGCGCCGGGGAGCTGTTTTTT
>.|TRBV9|.|TRBJ2-2
CASSGTGGVHGELFF
TGTGCCAGCAGCGGAACAGGGGGGGTACACGGGGAGCTGTTTTTT
>TRBD2|TRBV13|once|TRBJ2-5
CASLLRAGGLQETQYF
TGTGCCAGCCTCTTAAGAGCGGGAGGGCTCCAAGAGACCCAGTACTTC
>TRBD1|TRBV6-6|.|TRBJ1-2
CASSLDRQHGYTF
TGTGCCAGCAGCCTGGACAGGCAGCATGGCTACACCTTC
>.|TRBV6-5|.|TRBJ2-3
CASSYRERSGTDTQYF
TGTGCCAGCAGTTATCGGGAGAGAAGTGGCACAGATACGCAGTATTTT
>.|TRBV30|.|TRBJ1-4
CACLAKGDNEKLFF
TGTGCCTGTCTAGCCAAGGGGGATAATGAAAAACTGTTTTTT
>TRBD1|TRBV7-2|.|TRBJ2-7
CASSSDGQGHEQYF
TGTGCCAGCAGCTCCGACGGACAGGGCCACGAGCAGTACTTC
>.|TRBV9|.|TRBJ1-3
CASSALERNTIYF
TGTGCCAGCAGCGCGTTAGAAAGAAACACCATATATTTT
>TRBD2|TRBV30|.|TRBJ2-1
CAWSKGRVSYNEQFF
TGTGCCTGGAGTAAAGGGAGGGTTTCCTACAATGAGCAGTTCTTC
>.|TRBV18|.|TRBJ1-2
CASSPTSGGSLGGYTF
TGTGCCAGCTCACCAACCTCGGGGGGCAGCTTAGGTGGCTACACCTTC
>.|TRBV13|.|TRBJ1-5
CASSSRGGRQPQHF
TGTGCCAGCAGCTCACGGGGGGGACGGCAGCCCCAGCATTTT
>.|TRBV30|.|TRBJ1-3
CAWSVFSGNTIYF
TGTGCCTGGAGTGTATTTTCGGGAAACACCATATATTTT
>.|TRBV5-1|.|TRBJ1-4
CASSLDRAGSNEKLFF
TGCGCCAGCAGCTTGGACAGGGCGGGTTCTAATGAAAAACTGTTTTTT
>TRBD1|TRBV19|.|TRBJ2-7
CASRPPGQTYEQYF
TGTGCCAGTAGGCCTCCGGGACAGACTTACGAGCAGTACTTC
>.|TRBV28|.|TRBJ2-1
CASMRDARPNEQFF
TGTGCCAGCATGCGGGACGCCAGACCTAATGAGCAGTTCTTC
>.|TRBV30|.|TRBJ1-2
CAWSIGGYGYTF
TGTGCCTGGAGTATAGGGGGATATGGCTACACCTTC
>TRBD1|TRBV27|few|TRBJ1-5
CASSPQGYGQPQHF
TGTGCCAGCAGCCCACAGGGGTACGGTCAGCCCCAGCATTTT
>.|TRBV4-3|few|TRBJ2-7
CASSQERYSYEQYF
TGCGCCAGCAGCCAAGAGAGATACTCCTACGAGCAGTACTTC
>TRBD2|TRBV5-1|.|TRBJ2-1
CASSSGLAGSGVNEQFF
TGCGCCAGCAGCTCGGGACTAGCGGGATCGGGAGTAAATGAGCAGTTCTTC
>TRBD2|TRBV18|.|TRBJ2-1
CASSIRTSGSSYNEQFF
TGTGCCAGCTCAATCAGGACTAGCGGGAGCTCCTACAATGAGCAGTTCTTC
>.|TRBV5-1|once|TRBJ2-7
CASSLEGDISYEQYF
TGCGCCAGCAGCTTGGAAGGGGACATATCCTACGAGCAGTACTTC
>.|TRBV20-1|.|TRBJ1-4
CSASEGARFNEKLFF
TGCAGTGCTAGTGAGGGAGCTCGGTTCAATGAAAAACTGTTTTTT
>TRBD1|TRBV7-2|.|TRBJ1-2
CASSPRDRALYGYTF
TGTGCCAGCAGCCCCCGGGACAGAGCATTATATGGCTACACCTTC
>.|TRBV9|.|TRBJ1-3
CASSVQGNTIYF
TGTGCCAGCAGCGTACAGGGGAACACCATATATTTT
>TRBD1|TRBV5-1|few|TRBJ1-6
CASSLVPGGANNSPLHF
TGCGCCAGCAGCTTGGTCCCAGGGGGCGCTAATAATTCACCCCTCCACTTT
>TRBD2|TRBV15|.|TRBJ2-3
CATSRVRASGRAAGTDTQYF
TGTGCCACCAGCAGAGTCCGGGCTAGCGGGAGGGCCGCAGGCACAGATACGCAGTATTTT
>.|TRBV6-5|.|TRBJ1-5
CASTRYSGDPPQHF
TGTGCCAGCACGCGGTACTCGGGGGATCCGCCCCAGCATTTT
>TRBD2|TRBV19|.|TRBJ2-2
CASSASGGSGELFF
TGTGCCAGTAGTGCCAGCGGGGGGTCCGGGGAGCTGTTTTTT
>.|TRBV11-2|.|TRBJ2-2
CASSRTRDTSNTGELFF
TGTGCCAGCAGCCGAACCCGGGACACCTCGAACACCGGGGAGCTGTTTTTT
>TRBD1|TRBV10-2|.|TRBJ2-7
CASSGTGSRTEQYF
TGCGCCAGCAGTGGGACAGGTTCGAGGACCGAGCAGTACTTC
>.|TRBV7-3|.|TRBJ1-1
CASGDNRATEAFF
TGTGCCAGCGGGGACAATCGCGCCACTGAAGCTTTCTTT
>TRBD2|TRBV7-2|.|TRBJ2-1
CASSLLSPGTSKGNEQFF
TGTGCCAGCAGCTTACTTTCCCCCGGGACTAGTAAGGGCAATGAGCAGTTCTTC
>.|TRBV2|.|TRBJ2-5
CASSLTRGETQYF
TGTGCCAGCTCCCTCACAAGAGGGGAGACCCAGTACTTC
>TRBD2|TRBV4-1|.|TRBJ2-7
CASSQEGLANSYEQYF
TGCGCCAGCAGCCAAGAGGGACTAGCGAATTCCTACGAGCAGTACTTC
>.|TRBV14|.|TRBJ2-3
CASSQNLRGDTQYF
TGTGCCAGCAGCCAAAATTTGCGGGGAGATACGCAGTATTTT
>TRBD2|TRBV24-1|.|TRBJ2-2
CATSDTEGLAGANTGELFF
TGTGCCACCAGTGACACCGAGGGACTAGCGGGAGCTAACACCGGGGAGCTGTTTTTT
>TRBD1|TRBV6-5|.|TRBJ1-3
CASSSHTGGSGNTIYF
TGTGCCAGCAGTTCCCATACAGGGGGTTCTGGAAACACCATATATTTT
>.|TRBV5-5|few|TRBJ1-6
CASSFSGTQNSPLHF
TGTGCCAGCAGCTTTTCCGGGACTCAGAATTCACCCCTCCACTTT
>TRBD2|TRBV10-3|.|TRBJ2-1
CAISNRLAANEQFF
TGTGCCATCAGTAACCGACTAGCGGCCAATGAGCAGTTCTTC
>.|TRBV19|.|TRBJ1-1
CASSFFIQGNTEAFF
TGTGCCAGTAGTTTTTTTATACAGGGCAACACTGAAGCTTTCTTT
>TRBD2|TRBV15|.|TRBJ2-5
CATSRDRGGETQYF
TGTGCCACCAGCAGAGATAGGGGAGGGGAGACCCAGTACTTC
>TRBD2|TRBV9|.|TRBJ2-3
CASSVGGTSGNPRDTQYF
TGTGCCAGCAGCGTAGGGGGGACTAGCGGGAATCCGCGGGATACGCAGTATTTT
>.|TRBV7-3|.|TRBJ2-7
CASSTIRGYEQYF
TGTGCCAGCAGCACAATCCGGGGATACGAGCAGTACTTC
>TRBD2|TRBV11-2|.|TRBJ2-7
CASSSPGLAGVHEQYF
TGTGCCAGCAGCTCCCCGGGACTAGCGGGAGTGCACGAGCAGTACTTC
>TRBD2|TRBV5-1|.|TRBJ2-1
CASSFRTSEAYNEQFF
TGCGCCAGCAGCTTTAGGACTAGCGAAGCCTACAATGAGCAGTTCTTC
>TRBD1|TRBV18|.|TRBJ1-1
CASSRDRTEAFF
TGTGCCAGCTCACGGGACAGGACTGAAGCTTTCTTT
>.|TRBV4-3|few|TRBJ2-2
CASSQWPELDLTPNTGELFF
TGCGCCAGCAGCCAATGGCCGGAGCTTGACTTGACCCCGAACACCGGGGAGCTGTTTTTT
>.|TRBV6-6|few|TRBJ2-1
CASRGGDLAYNEQFF
TGTGCCAGCAGAGGGGGGGACTTAGCTTACAATGAGCAGTTCTTC